This T cell receptor beta chain appears in the sequencing data of a study of OX40 agonist ivuxolimab in advanced cancers. As for the study in general: At 82.7% male, the cohort had a mean age of about 60 years, ranging from roughly 20 to 90. General study points: At doses 0.1 to 3.0 mg/kg, CD4+ and CD8+ clones expanded. Clonal expansion was among the lowest in partial responders at 0.1-3.0 mg/kg, especially CD8+. Among the nonresponders, some also had low normalized T-cell clonal expansion.

Generated by immunoSEQ multiplex PCR, the TCRdb table keeps only in-frame clones and is missing some. The table includes some 35,000 clones, about three quarters detected once. Germline CDR1 SQVTM, CDR2 ANQGSEA. The V and J ends lost 4 bases and 9 bases, in that order; junction bases with no gene match: 10. The CDR3 is 14 amino acids. Note on this clone: Antigen specificity is unknown.

The material sequenced was CD4+ or CD8+ T cells sorted from blood, taken in a trial of the OX40 agonist ivuxolimab. This TCR was recovered from an adult with an advanced solid tumor such as melanoma, head and neck, liver or kidney cancer. The J gene is TRBJ2-5, the V gene TRBV29-1; TRBD2 matches at 11 bases. The CDR3: CSVVDSGGGWAQYF. The CDR3 region has the DNA TGCAGCGTTGTAGATAGCGGGGGGGGTTGGGCCCAGTACTTC.